This T cell receptor (beta chain) was captured by sequencing in a study of graft-versus-host responses after intestinal transplantation. Study details: Among the recipients, all got anti-thymocyte globulin induction and then tacrolimus and steroids for around 3 years.

As to this clone: The target antigen is unknown. In the same sample, other DNA sequences code for this CDR3.

Study-level points and caveats: Allografts of patients with graft-donor T cell macrochimerism showed high graft-versus-host to host-versus-graft clone ratios. Peak circulating GvH clone levels tracked with early post-transplant HvG declines. The authors found GvH clones in recipient marrow, some appearing first in ileum or blood.

The length of the CDR3 is 12 residues. Looked up from germline, CDR1 is SGHVS and CDR2 is FQNEAQ. The germline V and J ends were trimmed by 5 bases and 0 bases, with 4 bases remaining between them. Using immunoSEQ multiplex PCR, the repertoire was profiled, and TCRdb retains in-frame clones only, with some absent. The sample lists roughly 73,000 clones; around 86% were seen once. Source: unstimulated CD8+ T cells sorted from spleen or lymph node cells, taken before transplant. The rearrangement links TRBV7-8 to TRBJ1-1; D call uncertain. The clonotype was recovered from a human donor who was the organ donor for an intestinal transplant. The DNA of the CDR3 is TGTGCCAGCAGCCTCATGAACACTGAAGCTTTCTTT. This codes for CASSLMNTEAFF. The variable domain in full, with the rest retrieved from reference TRBV7-8 and TRBJ1-1, is GAGVSQSPRYKVAKRGQDVALRCDPISGHVSLFWYQQALGQGPEFLTYFQNEAQLDKSGLPSDRFFAERPEGSVSTLKIQRTQQEDSAVYLCASSLMNTEAFFGQGTRLTVV.